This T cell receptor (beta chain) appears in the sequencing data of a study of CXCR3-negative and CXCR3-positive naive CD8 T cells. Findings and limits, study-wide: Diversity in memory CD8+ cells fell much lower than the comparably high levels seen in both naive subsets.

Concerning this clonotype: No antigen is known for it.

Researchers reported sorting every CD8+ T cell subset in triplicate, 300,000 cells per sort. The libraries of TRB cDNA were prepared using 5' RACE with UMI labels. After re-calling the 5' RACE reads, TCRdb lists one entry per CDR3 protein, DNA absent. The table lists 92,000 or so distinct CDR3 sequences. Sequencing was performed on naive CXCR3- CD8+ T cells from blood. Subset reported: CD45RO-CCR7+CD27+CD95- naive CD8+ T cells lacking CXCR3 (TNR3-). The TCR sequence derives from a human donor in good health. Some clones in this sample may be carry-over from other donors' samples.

The CDR3 region is CASSLAENTGELFF. V and J are TRBV7-9 and TRBJ2-2. The germline V gene has CDR1 SEHNR and CDR2 FQNEAQ (reference sequence). This CDR3 region has 14 residues.